This TCR beta chain was obtained from a study of cytomegalovirus exposure and HLA in healthy donors. Study-level information: The 90 to 150 validation repertoires used the same platform as the 550 to 800 first-cohort repertoires (as reported by a later analysis). Overall study results and limits: It was approximately 150 TCR beta chains that were listed as cytomegalovirus-associated. Reportedly, cytomegalovirus status was diagnosed with high sensitivity and specificity. Subsequent analysis revealed that first-cohort TCR clusters tended to co-occur in the 95 to 150 validation repertoires.

The CDR3 has 13 residues. Trimming stripped 8 bases from V and 2 bases from J, with 13 bases between. Germline V lookup: CDR1 MNHNY, CDR2 SVGAGI (reference sequence). As regards this clone: Its antigen remains unknown.

Assay: immunoSEQ multiplex PCR; the TCRdb copy retains only in-frame clones and omits some. Found here are approximately 280,000 clones, over 75% of them singletons; the top ten hold about 0.86%. This TCR came from a woman aged 18-29 years in good health and CMV-seronegative. The chain carries TRBV6-6 and TRBJ2-7; TRBD2 is a possible D gene (6 bases). Sequences were obtained from PBMCs. CDR3 sequence: CASGSGVAYEQYF. As DNA, the CDR3 is TGTGCCAGCGGGTCGGGAGTGGCCTACGAGCAGTACTTC.